Listed below are T cell receptor beta chains from one sample, sequenced in a study of blood T cell repertoires in COVID-19. TCRdb keeps only in-frame clones here, not all; method: immunoSEQ multiplex PCR. In the table there are approximately 260,000 clones, roughly 89% of which are singletons. Sequenced sample: peripheral blood. All receptors come from a woman aged 40-49 years who had recovered from COVID-19. CDR3s include the opening cysteine and the closing phenylalanine or tryptophan. The order of the fields is J gene, clone size, D gene, CDR3 length, V gene, CDR3 protein, CDR3 DNA. The D gene is left open where the match is weak. Size tells how often a clone was seen (once, few, many) or the class of an expanded clone, and some rows leave it out.

TRBJ1-4,few,TRBD1,13,TRBV6-6,CASRGQGAEKLFF,TGTGCCAGCAGAGGACAGGGGGCTGAAAAACTGTTTTTT
TRBJ2-5,.,.,13,TRBV12-5,CARDLRGQETQYF,TGTGCTAGGGACCTGAGGGGGCAAGAGACCCAGTACTTC
TRBJ2-5,.,.,16,TRBV14,CASSQGVRDSQETQYF,TGTGCCAGCAGCCAAGGGGTCCGGGATTCACAAGAGACCCAGTACTTC
TRBJ2-3,.,TRBD2,15,TRBV5-1,CASSPKGGSADTQYF,TGCGCCAGCAGCCCTAAGGGAGGGTCCGCAGATACGCAGTATTTT
TRBJ1-3,.,TRBD1,15,TRBV11-3,CASSSRTGSGNTIYF,TGTGCCAGCAGCTCCCGGACAGGATCTGGAAACACCATATATTTT
TRBJ2-4,.,.,13,TRBV9,CASRESGKNIQYF,TGTGCCAGCAGGGAGAGCGGGAAAAACATTCAGTACTTC
TRBJ2-3,.,TRBD2,17,TRBV5-4,CASSAGLAGGPTDTQYF,TGTGCCAGCAGCGCTGGACTAGCGGGGGGGCCGACAGATACGCAGTATTTT
TRBJ2-2,.,.,15,TRBV6-5,CASSYTPLLTGELFF,TGTGCCAGCAGTTACACGCCCCTACTCACCGGGGAGCTGTTTTTT
TRBJ2-1,.,TRBD2,15,TRBV3-1/TRBV3-2,CASSQFVVGGSEQFF,TGTGCCAGCAGCCAATTTGTCGTCGGGGGGAGTGAGCAGTTCTTC
TRBJ1-2,few,.,13,TRBV12-3/TRBV12-4,CASSFEFNYGYTF,TGTGCCAGCAGTTTCGAGTTTAACTATGGCTACACCTTC
TRBJ1-4,.,TRBD1,13,TRBV19,CASKGTGKEKLFF,TGTGCCAGTAAAGGGACAGGGAAAGAAAAACTGTTTTTT
TRBJ2-3,.,.,13,TRBV2,CASSYRRGGTQYF,TGTGCCAGCAGTTACAGACGGGGAGGTACGCAGTATTTT
TRBJ1-2,.,.,13,TRBV3-1/TRBV3-2,CASSQDVLAGYTF,TGTGCCAGCAGCCAAGATGTTCTGGCTGGCTACACCTTC
TRBJ1-1,.,.,14,TRBV27,CASTKAGKGTEAFF,TGTGCCAGCACCAAGGCAGGGAAGGGCACTGAAGCTTTCTTT
TRBJ2-7,.,.,11,TRBV6-2/TRBV6-3,CASSFTYEQYF,TGTGCCAGCAGTTTTACCTACGAGCAGTACTTC
TRBJ2-5,.,.,13,TRBV28,CASSLQAQETQYF,TGTGCCAGCAGTCTCCAGGCACAAGAGACCCAGTACTTC
TRBJ2-5,.,.,13,TRBV19,CASSIQGAETQYF,TGTGCCAGTAGTATACAAGGGGCAGAGACCCAGTACTTC
TRBJ1-4,.,.,13,TRBV6-5,CASSPPSSEKLFF,TGTGCCAGCAGTCCCCCTTCGAGCGAAAAACTGTTTTTT
TRBJ1-1,.,.,14,TRBV5-1,CASSLTGRDTEAFF,TGCGCCAGCAGCTTGACAGGGCGAGACACTGAAGCTTTCTTT
TRBJ1-2,.,.,16,TRBV9,CASSVVDSPYGYGYTF,TGTGCCAGCAGCGTAGTCGACAGCCCCTATGGGTATGGCTACACCTTC
TRBJ2-1,.,TRBD2,19,TRBV6-2/TRBV6-3,CASSYSQASGGAAYNEQFF,TGTGCCAGCAGTTACTCTCAGGCTAGCGGGGGGGCGGCCTACAATGAGCAGTTCTTC
TRBJ2-5,.,.,12,TRBV29-1,CSVERGGETQYF,TGCAGCGTTGAAAGGGGAGGAGAGACCCAGTACTTC
TRBJ1-2,.,TRBD1,15,TRBV2,CASSVQGGGNGGYTF,TGTGCCAGCAGTGTGCAAGGGGGCGGAAATGGTGGCTACACCTTC
TRBJ2-2,.,TRBD2,17,TRBV7-6,CASSLHPGLAQAGELFF,TGTGCCAGCAGCTTACACCCCGGACTAGCGCAAGCCGGGGAGCTGTTTTTT
TRBJ1-6,.,.,14,TRBV9,CASSVEDSSSPLHF,TGTGCCAGCAGCGTAGAGGACAGTAGTTCACCCCTCCACTTT
TRBJ1-1,.,TRBD1,13,TRBV5-1,CASSHGTGDEAFF,TGCGCCAGCAGCCACGGGACAGGGGATGAAGCTTTCTTT
TRBJ1-2,.,.,15,TRBV28,CASSFDGGGTYGYTF,TGTGCCAGCAGTTTTGACGGGGGGGGAACCTATGGCTACACCTTC
TRBJ2-3,few,.,16,TRBV11-3,CASSSGTNRVTDTQYF,TGTGCCAGCAGCTCCGGGACAAATCGTGTCACAGATACGCAGTATTTT
TRBJ1-1,.,.,13,TRBV6-5,CASTLGPGAEAFF,TGTGCCAGCACTCTAGGGCCCGGGGCTGAAGCTTTCTTT
TRBJ1-3,.,.,12,TRBV30,CAWNKGVNTIYF,TGTGCCTGGAATAAGGGGGTGAACACCATATATTTT
TRBJ2-7,.,.,16,TRBV28,CASSSLGGVWVGEQYF,TGTGCCAGCAGCTCTCTCGGAGGGGTATGGGTTGGCGAGCAGTACTTC
TRBJ2-5,once,.,14,TRBV27,CASSFRGAGETQYF,TGTGCCAGCAGTTTCCGGGGGGCAGGAGAGACCCAGTACTTC
TRBJ2-2,.,TRBD2,14,TRBV11-2,CASTLGGDTGELFF,TGTGCCAGCACCCTGGGAGGGGACACCGGGGAGCTGTTTTTT
TRBJ1-6,.,.,17,TRBV19,CASSSSPWVAGNSPLHF,TGTGCCAGTAGTTCCTCCCCCTGGGTCGCAGGGAATTCACCCCTCCACTTT
TRBJ1-2,.,.,14,TRBV3-1/TRBV3-2,CADTKSRGDYGYTF,TGTGCCGACACCAAGTCCAGGGGAGACTATGGCTACACCTTC
TRBJ2-3,.,TRBD2,14,TRBV7-9,CAGTSGRSTDTQYF,TGTGCGGGGACTAGCGGGAGGAGCACAGATACGCAGTATTTT
TRBJ2-3,.,TRBD2,19,TRBV9,CASSEGLAGGPSSTDTQYF,TGTGCCAGCAGCGAAGGACTAGCGGGGGGGCCCAGTAGCACAGATACGCAGTATTTT
TRBJ2-3,.,.,13,TRBV29-1,CSAYRASTDTQYF,TGCAGCGCCTACAGGGCTAGCACAGATACGCAGTATTTT
TRBJ2-3,.,TRBD1,17,TRBV7-3,CASSSLGRRGLTDTQYF,TGTGCCAGCAGCTCCCTGGGGCGCAGGGGGCTCACAGATACGCAGTATTTT
TRBJ1-4,.,.,13,TRBV2,CASSGPEGEKLFF,TGTGCCAGCAGTGGCCCGGAGGGTGAAAAACTGTTTTTT
TRBJ2-2,.,TRBD2,16,TRBV5-1,CASSPNLLGGAGELFF,TGCGCCAGCAGCCCAAACTTACTTGGGGGGGCCGGGGAGCTGTTTTTT
TRBJ1-2,.,.,15,TRBV9,CASSVGKNRRYGYTF,TGTGCCAGCAGCGTAGGTAAAAACAGGCGGTATGGCTACACCTTC
TRBJ2-2,few,.,18,TRBV1,CTSSHPRGDRVYTGELFF,TGCACCAGCAGCCACCCCCGGGGGGACAGGGTTTACACCGGGGAGCTGTTTTTT
TRBJ1-2,.,.,12,TRBV30,CAWSEQNYGYTF,TGTGCCTGGAGTGAACAGAACTATGGCTACACCTTC
TRBJ1-5,.,.,13,TRBV3-1/TRBV3-2,CADPEGFNQPQHF,TGTGCCGATCCCGAGGGATTCAATCAGCCCCAGCATTTT
TRBJ2-7,few,.,13,TRBV12-3/TRBV12-4,CASSLAGSYEQYF,TGTGCCAGCAGTTTGGCAGGGTCCTACGAGCAGTACTTC
TRBJ2-5,.,.,15,TRBV1,CTSSHGLAGAETQYF,TGCACCAGCAGCCACGGACTAGCGGGAGCCGAGACCCAGTACTTC
TRBJ2-3,.,TRBD1,13,TRBV9,CASSADRADTQYF,TGTGCCAGCAGCGCTGACAGGGCAGATACGCAGTATTTT
TRBJ2-4,.,.,15,TRBV4-2,CASSPSRSPGGIQYF,TGTGCCAGCAGCCCAAGCCGCTCCCCCGGAGGGATTCAGTACTTC
TRBJ2-3,.,.,14,TRBV30,CAWSVPGGTDTQYF,TGTGCCTGGAGTGTACCGGGGGGCACAGATACGCAGTATTTT
TRBJ2-1,.,.,13,TRBV24-1,CATSDLRFDKQFF,TGTGCCACCAGTGATTTGCGGTTCGACAAGCAGTTCTTC
TRBJ2-2,.,.,14,TRBV2,CASSEGTATGELFF,TGTGCCAGCAGTGAAGGGACAGCCACCGGGGAGCTGTTTTTT
TRBJ2-1,.,TRBD1,15,TRBV5-6,CASSPDRNSYNEQFF,TGTGCCAGCAGCCCGGACAGGAACTCCTACAATGAGCAGTTCTTC
TRBJ2-3,.,.,16,TRBV11-3,CASSLGRGISADTQYF,TGTGCCAGCAGCTTAGGGCGGGGTATATCCGCAGATACGCAGTATTTT
TRBJ1-2,.,.,15,TRBV5-5,CASSPLIVSNYGYTF,TGTGCCAGCAGCCCCCTTATAGTTAGCAACTATGGCTACACCTTC